The present T cell receptor (beta chain) was sequenced within a study of T cells after yellow fever vaccination. This clonotype was counted ten times or more. What it binds is not known. The CDR3 extends over 12 amino acids. V lost 5 bases and J lost 4, with 7 bases in between. The germline gives CDR1 SGDLS, CDR2 YYNGEE. Using its own MiXCR run on the 5' RACE reads, TCRdb lists one record per CDR3 protein. The sample yields hundreds of thousands of distinct CDR3 sequences, about 12% seen once. Study outcomes and limitations: There was a small share of clonotypes that showed up in both the CD4 and CD8 compartments. Boosting was followed by the reappearance of most primary-vaccination clones (about 97% CD4, around 91% CD8). Any FACS-sorted repertoire could hold abundant clonotypes that contaminate it from the bulk population.

The sequence was obtained from a man younger than 45 who received the YFV17D yellow fever vaccine. The starting material was PBMCs, obtained on the day of the yellow fever booster vaccination. The chain joins TRBV9 to TRBJ1-5; D gene uncertain. The CDR3 region is CASSGGNQPQHF. CDR3 sequence (DNA): TGTGCCAGCAGTGGAGGAAATCAGCCCCAGCATTTT.